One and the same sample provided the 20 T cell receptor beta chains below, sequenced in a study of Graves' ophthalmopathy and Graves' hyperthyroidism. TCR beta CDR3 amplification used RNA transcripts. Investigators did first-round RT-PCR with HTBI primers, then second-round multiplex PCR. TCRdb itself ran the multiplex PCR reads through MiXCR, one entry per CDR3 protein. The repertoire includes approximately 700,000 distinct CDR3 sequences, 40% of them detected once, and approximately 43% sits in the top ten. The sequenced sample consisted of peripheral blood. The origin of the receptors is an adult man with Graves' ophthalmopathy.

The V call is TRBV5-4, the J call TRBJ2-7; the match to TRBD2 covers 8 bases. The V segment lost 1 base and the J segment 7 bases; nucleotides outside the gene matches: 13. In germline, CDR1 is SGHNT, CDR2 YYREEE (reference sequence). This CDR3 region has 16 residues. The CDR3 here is CASSLFQPAGVREQYF. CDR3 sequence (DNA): TGTGCCAGCAGCTTGTTTCAACCAGCGGGAGTAAGGGAGCAGTACTTC.

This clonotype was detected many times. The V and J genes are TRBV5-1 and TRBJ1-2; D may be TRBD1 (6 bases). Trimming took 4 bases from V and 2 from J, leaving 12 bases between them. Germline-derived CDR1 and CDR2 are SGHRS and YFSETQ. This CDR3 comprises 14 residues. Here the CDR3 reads CASSARTANYGYTF. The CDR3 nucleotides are TGCGCCAGCAGCGCACGGACAGCCAACTATGGCTACACCTTC.

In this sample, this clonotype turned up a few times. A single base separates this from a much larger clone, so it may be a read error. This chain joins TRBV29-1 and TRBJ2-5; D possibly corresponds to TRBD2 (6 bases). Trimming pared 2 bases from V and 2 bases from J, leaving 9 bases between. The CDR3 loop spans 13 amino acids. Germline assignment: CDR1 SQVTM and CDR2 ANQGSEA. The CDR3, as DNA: TGCAGCGTTGAAACGGCGGGACAAGAGACCCAGTACTTC. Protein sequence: CSVETAGQETQYF.

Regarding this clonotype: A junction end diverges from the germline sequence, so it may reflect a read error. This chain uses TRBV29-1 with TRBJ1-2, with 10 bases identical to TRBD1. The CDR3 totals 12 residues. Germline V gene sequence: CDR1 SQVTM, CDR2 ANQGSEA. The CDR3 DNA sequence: TGCAGCGTTGTCACCGGGACAGGGGCTGAAGCTTTC. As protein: CSVVTGTGAEAF.

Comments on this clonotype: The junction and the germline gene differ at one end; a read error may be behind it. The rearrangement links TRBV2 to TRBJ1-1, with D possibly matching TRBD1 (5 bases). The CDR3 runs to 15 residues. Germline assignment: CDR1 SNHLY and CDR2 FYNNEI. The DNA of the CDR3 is TGTGCCAGCAGAATACTCGGGGGAGATAACACTGGAGCTTTCTTT. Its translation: CASRILGGDNTGAFF.

The CDR3 DNA is TGTGCCAGTACTATTTCTCGTCAGCCCCAGCATTTT. Its protein is CASTISRQPQHF. This chain uses TRBV19 with TRBJ1-5; no firm D call. With 7 bases removed from V and 6 bases from J, the gap between germline ends came to 10 bases. Per the germline V gene, CDR1 is LNHDA and CDR2 is SQIVND (reference sequence). The CDR3 runs to 12 residues.

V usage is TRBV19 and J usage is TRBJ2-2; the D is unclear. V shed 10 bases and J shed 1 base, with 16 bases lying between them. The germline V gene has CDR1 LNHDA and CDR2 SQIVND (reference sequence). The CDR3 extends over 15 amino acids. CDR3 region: CATSPIWENTGELFF. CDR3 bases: TGTGCCACTTCCCCGATTTGGGAGAACACCGGGGAGCTGTTTTTT. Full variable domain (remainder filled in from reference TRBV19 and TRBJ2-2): DGGITQSPKYLFRKEGQNVTLSCEQNLNHDAMYWYRQDPGQGLRLIYYSQIVNDFQKGDIAEGYSVSREKKESFPLTVTSAQKNPTAFYLCATSPIWENTGELFFGEGSRLTVL.

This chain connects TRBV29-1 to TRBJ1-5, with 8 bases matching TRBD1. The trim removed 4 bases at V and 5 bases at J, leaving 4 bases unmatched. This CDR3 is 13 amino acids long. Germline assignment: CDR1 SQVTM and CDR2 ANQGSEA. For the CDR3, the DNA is TGCAGCGTTGGGACAGGGTATGATCAGCCCCAGCATTTT. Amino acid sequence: CSVGTGYDQPQHF.

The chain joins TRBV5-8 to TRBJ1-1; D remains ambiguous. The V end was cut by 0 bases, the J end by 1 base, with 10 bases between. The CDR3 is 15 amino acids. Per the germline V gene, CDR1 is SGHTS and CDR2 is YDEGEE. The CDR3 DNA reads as TGTGCCAGCAGCTTGGAGCGATTACAGAACACTGAAGCTTTCTTT. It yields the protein CASSLERLQNTEAFF.

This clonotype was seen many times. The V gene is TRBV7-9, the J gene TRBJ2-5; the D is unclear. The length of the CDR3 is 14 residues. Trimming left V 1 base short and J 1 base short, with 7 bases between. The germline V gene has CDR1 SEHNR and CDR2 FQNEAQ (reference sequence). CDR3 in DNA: TGTGCCAGCAGCTTAGTCGGAATCCAAGAGACCCAGTACTTC. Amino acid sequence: CASSLVGIQETQYF.

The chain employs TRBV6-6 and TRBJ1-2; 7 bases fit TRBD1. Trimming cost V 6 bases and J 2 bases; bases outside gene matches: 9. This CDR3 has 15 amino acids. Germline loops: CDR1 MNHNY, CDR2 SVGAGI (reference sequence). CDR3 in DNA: TGTGCCAGCAGAACACAGGGGAATGGGAACTATGGCTACACCTTC. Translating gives CASRTQGNGNYGYTF.

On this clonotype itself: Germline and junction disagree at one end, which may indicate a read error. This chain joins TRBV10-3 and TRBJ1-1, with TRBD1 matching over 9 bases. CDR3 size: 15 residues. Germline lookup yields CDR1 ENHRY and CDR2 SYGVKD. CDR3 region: CASSYAGTGRTEAFF. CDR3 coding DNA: TGTGCCAGCAGTTACGCCGGGACAGGGCGAACTGAAGCTTTCTTT.

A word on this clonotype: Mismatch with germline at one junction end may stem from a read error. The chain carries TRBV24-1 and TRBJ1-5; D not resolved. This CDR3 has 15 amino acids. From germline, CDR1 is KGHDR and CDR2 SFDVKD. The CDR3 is CASSLLSGVVQPQHF. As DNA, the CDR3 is TGTGCCAGCAGTTTATTATCCGGGGTGGTTCAGCCCCAGCATTTT.

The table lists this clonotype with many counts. The CDR3 region is CATSDPGHEETQYF. CDR3 nucleotides: TGTGCCACCAGTGACCCTGGACATGAAGAGACCCAGTACTTC. V gene TRBV24-1 combines with J gene TRBJ2-5, with D perhaps TRBD1 (5 bases). The CDR3 runs 14 residues. CDR1 and CDR2 from the germline V gene are KGHDR and SFDVKD. The V end was cut by 4 bases, the J end by 3 bases, with 11 bases between.

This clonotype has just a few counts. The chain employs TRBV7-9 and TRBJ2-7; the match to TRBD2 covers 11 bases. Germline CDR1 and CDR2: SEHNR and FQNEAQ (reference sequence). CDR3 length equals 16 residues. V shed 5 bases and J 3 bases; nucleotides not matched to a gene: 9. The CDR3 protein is CASSTVLAGAYYEQYF. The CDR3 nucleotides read TGTGCCAGCAGCACAGTACTAGCGGGAGCTTACTACGAGCAGTACTTC.

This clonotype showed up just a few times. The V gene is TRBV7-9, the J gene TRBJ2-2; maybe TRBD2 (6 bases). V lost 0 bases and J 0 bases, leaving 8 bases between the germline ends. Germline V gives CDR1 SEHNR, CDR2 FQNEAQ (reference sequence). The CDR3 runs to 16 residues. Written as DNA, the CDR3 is TGTGCCAGCAGCTTAGCGGGGGAGGCGAACACCGGGGAGCTGTTTTTT. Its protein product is CASSLAGEANTGELFF. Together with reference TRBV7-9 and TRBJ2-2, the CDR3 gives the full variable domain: DTGVSQNPRHKITKRGQNVTFRCDPISEHNRLYWYRQTLGQGPEFLTYFQNEAQLEKSRLLSDRFSAERPKGSFSTLEIQRTEQGDSAMYLCASSLAGEANTGELFFGEGSRLTVL.

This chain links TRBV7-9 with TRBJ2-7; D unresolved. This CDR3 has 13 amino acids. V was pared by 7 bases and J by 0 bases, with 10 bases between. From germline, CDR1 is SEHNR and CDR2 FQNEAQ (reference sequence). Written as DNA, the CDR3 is TGTGCCAGCAATCCAGTCGGCTCCTACGAGCAGTACTTC. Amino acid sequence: CASNPVGSYEQYF.

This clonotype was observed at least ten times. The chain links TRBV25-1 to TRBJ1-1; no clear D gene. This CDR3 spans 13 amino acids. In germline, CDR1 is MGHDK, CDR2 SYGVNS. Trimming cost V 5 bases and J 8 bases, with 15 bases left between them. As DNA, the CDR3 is TGTGCCAGCAGTCCTCGGTGGGCGGAGGAAGCTTTCTTT. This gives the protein CASSPRWAEEAFF.

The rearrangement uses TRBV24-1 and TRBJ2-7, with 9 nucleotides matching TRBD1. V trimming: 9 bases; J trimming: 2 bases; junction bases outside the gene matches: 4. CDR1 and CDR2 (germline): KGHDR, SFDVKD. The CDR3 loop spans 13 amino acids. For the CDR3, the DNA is TGTGCCACCTCGACAGGGGGGACCTACGAGCAGTACTTC. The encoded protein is CATSTGGTYEQYF.

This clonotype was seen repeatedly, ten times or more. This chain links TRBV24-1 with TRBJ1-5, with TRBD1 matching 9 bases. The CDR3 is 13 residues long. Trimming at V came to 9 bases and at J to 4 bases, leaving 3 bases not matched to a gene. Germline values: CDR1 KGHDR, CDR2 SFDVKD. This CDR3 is CATSGQGNQPQHF. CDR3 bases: TGTGCCACCTCGGGACAGGGTAATCAGCCCCAGCATTTT.